The 28 T cell receptor beta chains given below trace back to one sample, sequenced in a study of cytomegalovirus exposure and HLA in healthy donors. PCR used 60 Vbeta primers and 13 Jbeta primers. Profiling relied on immunoSEQ multiplex PCR, and the TCRdb table lists in-frame clones only, not all of them. The sample contains some 120,000 clones, more than 80% of which appear only once. Sequenced input: PBMCs. The receptors shown here come from a man younger than 40 in good health and CMV-seronegative.

This sequence joins TRBV7-2 and TRBJ2-7; 10 nucleotides match TRBD2. The CDR3 is 15 residues long. The J segment lost 2 bases and the V segment lost 2 bases, leaving 3 bases of the junction unmatched. Germline CDR1 and CDR2: SGHTA and FQGNSA. Here the CDR3 DNA reads TGTGCCAGCAGCTTATTAGCGGGAGGCCCCTACGAGCAGTACTTC. It specifies CASSLLAGGPYEQYF.

The chain recombines TRBV5-6 with TRBJ1-6; 10 nucleotides line up with TRBD1. J was trimmed by 7 bases and V by 3 bases; bases with no gene match: 7. CDR1 and CDR2 (germline): SGHDT, YYEEEE. This CDR3 comprises 16 residues. CDR3 region: CASSYNLGQGNSPLHF. CDR3 in DNA: TGTGCCAGCAGCTATAACTTGGGACAGGGGAATTCACCCCTCCACTTT.

The J gene is TRBJ1-1, the V gene TRBV7-3; the D gene is possibly TRBD1 (5 bases). Trimming removed 2 bases at V and 3 bases at J, with 10 bases between. This CDR3 comprises 14 residues. CDR1 is SGHTA and CDR2 is FQGTGA in the germline V gene. DNA of the CDR3: TGTGCCAGCAGCTTATATCAGGGTGACACTGAAGCTTTCTTT. It yields the protein CASSLYQGDTEAFF.

This chain links TRBV7-2 with TRBJ1-1, with D tentatively TRBD1 (6 bases). V was clipped by 1 base and J by 4 bases, with 7 bases between them. The germline gives CDR1 SGHTA, CDR2 FQGNSA. The CDR3 has 13 amino acids. The DNA for the CDR3 is TGTGCCAGCAGCTTAGAAGGGGGCACTGAAGCTTTCTTT. This encodes CASSLEGGTEAFF. Filled out from reference TRBV7-2 and TRBJ1-1, the complete variable domain reads GAGVSQSPSNKVTEKGKDVELRCDPISGHTALYWYRQSLGQGLEFLIYFQGNSAPDKSGLPSDRFSAERTGGSVSTLTIQRTQQEDSAVYLCASSLEGGTEAFFGQGTRLTVV.

The chain links TRBV2 to TRBJ2-4, with 11 bases identical to TRBD2. The CDR3 is 18 amino acids. V dropped 6 bases and J dropped 8; count of bases not matched to a gene: 18. CDR1 and CDR2 (germline): SNHLY, FYNNEI. As DNA, the CDR3 is TGTGCCAGCAGCCAAAGCGGGACTAGCGGAGAAAACGGACACATTCAGTACTTC. Residues: CASSQSGTSGENGHIQYF.

The chain links TRBV27 to TRBJ2-7; 7 bases align to TRBD1. The CDR3 extends over 14 amino acids. Germline V gene data show CDR1 as MNHEY and CDR2 as SMNVEV (reference sequence). V lost 5 bases and J lost 6; bases outside the gene matches: 10. CDR3 in amino acids: CASSERWDSVEQYF. The DNA for the CDR3 is TGTGCCAGCAGTGAGCGTTGGGACAGCGTCGAGCAGTACTTC.

The chain joins TRBV5-1 to TRBJ2-5; 14 bases are shared with TRBD2. CDR1 and CDR2 (germline): SGHRS, YFSETQ. The V and J ends lost 7 bases and 4 bases, in that order; junction bases with no gene match: 12. The CDR3 is 17 amino acids. The CDR3 coding sequence is TGCGCCAGCTCGAAGAGTTGGGGACTAGCGGGAGCAGAGACCCAGTACTTC. This codes for CASSKSWGLAGAETQYF.

The chain combines TRBV5-1 with TRBJ2-7, with a weak D call TRBD1 (5 bases). V lost 6 bases and J 7 bases, leaving 11 bases between the germline ends. The CDR3 is 11 residues long. Germline CDR1 reads SGHRS; CDR2 reads YFSETQ. The CDR3 region is CASNLGPEQYF. CDR3 DNA: TGCGCCAGCAACCTGGGGCCTGAGCAGTACTTC.

CDR3 amino acids: CAGGAGGYEQYF. The CDR3 DNA follows: TGTGCCGGGGGGGCGGGAGGTTACGAGCAGTACTTC. The chain joins TRBV6-6 to TRBJ2-5; TRBD2 matches at 8 bases. The J call may be in error: the DNA end matches TRBJ2-7 better. The CDR3 is made up of 12 amino acids. The germline V gene encodes CDR1 MNHNY and CDR2 SVGAGI (reference sequence).

The chain uses TRBV6-5 and TRBJ2-5, with TRBD1 matching 8 bases. V gave up 2 bases and J gave up 5 bases; unmatched junction bases: 10. The germline V gene has CDR1 MNHEY and CDR2 SVGAGI. This CDR3 is built from 16 residues. DNA for the CDR3: TGTGCCAGCAGTTACGCCGCAGCGACAGGGGAGGAGACCCAGTACTTC. It specifies CASSYAAATGEETQYF.

The J gene is TRBJ2-7, the V gene TRBV4-3; 11 nucleotides agree with TRBD2. The V gene end was trimmed by 0 bases and the J gene end by 0 bases; junction bases not matched to a gene: 1. This CDR3 spans 16 amino acids. The germline V gene encodes CDR1 LGHNA and CDR2 YSLEER. The CDR3 bases are TGCGCCAGCAGCCAAGATGGGACTAGCGGCTCCTACGAGCAGTACTTC. Protein sequence: CASSQDGTSGSYEQYF.

The V call is TRBV5-5, the J call TRBJ1-6; D gene ambiguous. The germline V and J ends were trimmed by 0 bases and 8 bases, with 15 bases remaining between them. Germline V gene data show CDR1 as SGHKS and CDR2 as YYEKEE (reference sequence). The CDR3 covers 16 residues. CDR3 DNA sequence: TGTGCCAGCAGCTTGGAGCCTGGACCCGGGGATTCACCCCTCCACTTT. This codes for CASSLEPGPGDSPLHF. The whole variable domain, remainder taken from reference TRBV5-5 and TRBJ1-6, is DAGVTQSPTHLIKTRGQQVTLRCSPISGHKSVSWYQQVLGQGPQFIFQYYEKEERGRGNFPDRFSARQFPNYSSELNVNALLLGDSALYLCASSLEPGPGDSPLHFGNGTRLTVT.

The CDR3 coding sequence is TGTGCCAGCAGCGTTTCACCCGGGTCCCCGCCGACGGGTGAGCAGTTCTTC. Translation gives CASSVSPGSPPTGEQFF. This chain joins TRBV9 and TRBJ2-1; the D is unclear. Trimming left V 2 bases short and J 9 bases short, with 24 bases between. Germline V lookup: CDR1 SGDLS, CDR2 YYNGEE. The CDR3 loop spans 17 amino acids.

This clone was picked up a small number of times. The chain uses TRBV2 and TRBJ1-5, with D possibly matching TRBD1 (6 bases). CDR1 is SNHLY and CDR2 is FYNNEI in the germline V gene. The CDR3 contains 15 residues. V was cut by 2 bases and J by 7 bases, with 15 bases left in between. The CDR3, as DNA: TGTGCCAGCAGTGAATTTATTGGGGGCGGGCAGCCCCAGCATTTT. As protein: CASSEFIGGGQPQHF.

The V call is TRBV28, the J call TRBJ2-1; D perhaps matches TRBD2 (6 bases). The CDR3 is made up of 15 amino acids. Trimming shortened V by 3 bases and J by 3 bases, and 12 bases separated the two germline ends. Germline assignment: CDR1 MDHEN and CDR2 SYDVKM. The CDR3 DNA reads as TGTGCCAGCAGTTTCCGGCAGGGAGGCTACAATGAGCAGTTCTTC. Its translation is CASSFRQGGYNEQFF.

The rearrangement joins TRBV5-1 to TRBJ2-1; TRBD1 agrees at 11 bases. This CDR3 spans 17 amino acids. Trimming at V came to 0 bases and at J to 6 bases, leaving 8 bases not matched to a gene. CDR1 SGHRS and CDR2 YFSETQ come from the germline V gene. The CDR3 reads CASSLEVDRGLTNEQFF. The CDR3, as DNA: TGCGCCAGCAGCTTGGAAGTGGACAGGGGGCTGACCAATGAGCAGTTCTTC.

On this clone: The sample has other DNA sequences that encode this CDR3 too. The chain joins TRBV27 to TRBJ1-1, with TRBD1 as a possible D gene (6 bases). This CDR3 has 13 amino acids. Trimming shortened V by 4 bases and J by 5 bases, and 11 bases separated the two germline ends. Looked up from germline, CDR1 is MNHEY and CDR2 is SMNVEV (reference sequence). CDR3 bases: TGTGCCAGCAGTTATCAGGGGAATACTGAAGCTTTCTTT. Translated, it gives CASSYQGNTEAFF.

The chain has TRBV11-2 and TRBJ2-1; TRBD2 aligns across 8 bases. The V gene's germline CDR1 is SGHAT and CDR2 FQNNGV. With V trimmed by 5 bases and J by 6 bases, 9 bases remained unmatched. This CDR3 has 15 residues. The CDR3 here is CASSPTAGVLNEQFF. The CDR3 DNA is TGTGCCAGCAGCCCCACAGCGGGAGTTCTCAATGAGCAGTTCTTC. Complete variable domain (other parts from reference TRBV11-2 and TRBJ2-1): EAGVAQSPRYKIIEKRQSVAFWCNPISGHATLYWYQQILGQGPKLLIQFQNNGVVDDSQLPKDRFSAERLKGVDSTLKIQPAKLEDSAVYLCASSPTAGVLNEQFFGPGTRLTVL.

The V and J genes are TRBV10-3 and TRBJ2-2; 9 bases map to TRBD1. With V trimmed by 6 bases and J by 5 bases, 4 bases remained unmatched. Germline CDR1 and CDR2: ENHRY and SYGVKD. The CDR3 covers 14 residues. The CDR3 region has the DNA TGTGCCATCAGCTTACAGGGGGCGACCGGGGAGCTGTTTTTT. Encoded protein: CAISLQGATGELFF.

The V and J genes are TRBV6-1 and TRBJ1-1; unclear D gene. The ends were cut back, 2 bases at V and 1 base at J, with 8 bases in the middle. Per the germline V gene, CDR1 is MNHNS and CDR2 is SASEGT. This CDR3 is built from 14 residues. CDR3 DNA sequence: TGTGCCAGCAGTGAAACAGTAGGGAACACTGAAGCTTTCTTT. This gives the protein CASSETVGNTEAFF.

J is TRBJ2-7 and V is TRBV5-1; 7 positions match TRBD2. V lost 4 bases, J lost 6 bases, and 7 bases stayed unmatched. This CDR3 contains 13 residues. From germline, CDR1 is SGHRS and CDR2 YFSETQ. CDR3 loop: CASSRDWEGEQYF. The DNA for the CDR3 is TGCGCCAGCAGCCGAGACTGGGAGGGCGAGCAGTACTTC.

This clone was seen a single time. The junction shows a germline mismatch at one end, possibly a read error. The chain uses TRBV5-6 and TRBJ1-5; 9 bases match TRBD1. Germline V gives CDR1 SGHDT, CDR2 YYEEEE. This CDR3 has 13 residues. The CDR3 DNA sequence: TGTGCCAGCAGCTTGACAGGGGGCCAGCCCCAGAATTTT. Its translation is CASSLTGGQPQNF.

This sequence joins TRBV19 and TRBJ2-7; D is perhaps TRBD2 (6 bases). Germline V gene lookup returns CDR1 LNHDA and CDR2 SQIVND (reference sequence). V was shortened by 10 bases and J by 4 bases, with 20 bases between the two germline ends. The CDR3 is 14 amino acids. The CDR3 reads CATAQGGWSYEQYF. In DNA form, the CDR3 reads TGTGCCACCGCGCAGGGAGGATGGAGTTACGAGCAGTACTTC.

This clone occurred a few times. This chain links TRBV19 with TRBJ1-2; D is possibly TRBD1 (6 bases). Germline loops: CDR1 LNHDA, CDR2 SQIVND (reference sequence). Trimming removed 3 bases at V and 3 bases at J, with 8 bases between. The CDR3 is 13 amino acids. The CDR3 sequence: CASSIQGHYGYTF. Written as DNA, the CDR3 is TGTGCCAGTAGTATCCAGGGGCACTATGGCTACACCTTC.

There are a few counts of this clone. V usage is TRBV19 and J usage is TRBJ2-7; D is unresolved. The CDR3 is 11 residues long. Trimming pared 3 bases from V and 8 bases from J, leaving 8 bases between. Germline V gene lookup returns CDR1 LNHDA and CDR2 SQIVND (reference sequence). The CDR3 DNA is TGTGCCAGTAGTATTGGGCAGCAGCAGTACTTC. It yields the protein CASSIGQQQYF.

This chain links TRBV4-3 with TRBJ2-1; 15 positions match TRBD2. Trimming at V came to 1 base and at J to 5 bases, leaving 3 bases not matched to a gene. This CDR3 has 17 amino acids. Per germline, CDR1 LGHNA and CDR2 YSLEER. CDR3 loop: CASSQAGTSGRNNEQFF. As DNA, the CDR3 is TGCGCCAGCAGCCAAGCCGGGACTAGCGGGAGGAACAATGAGCAGTTCTTC.

The rearrangement joins TRBV29-1 to TRBJ2-7, with TRBD1 identical over 9 bases. Germline lookup yields CDR1 SQVTM and CDR2 ANQGSEA. Unmatched junction bases numbered 6, after V lost 5 bases and J lost 4 bases. This CDR3 spans 13 amino acids. For the CDR3, the DNA is TGCAGCGTTCAACCCGGGACAGGGTACGAGCAGTACTTC. Residues: CSVQPGTGYEQYF.

The chain carries TRBV5-1 and TRBJ2-1, with 14 bases matching TRBD2. Germline loops: CDR1 SGHRS, CDR2 YFSETQ. Trimming at V came to 4 bases and at J to 2 bases, leaving 5 bases not matched to a gene. The CDR3 totals 17 residues. The CDR3 DNA sequence: TGCGCCAGCAGCGGGGGGACTAGCGGGAGCACCTACAATGAGCAGTTCTTC. It encodes CASSGGTSGSTYNEQFF.